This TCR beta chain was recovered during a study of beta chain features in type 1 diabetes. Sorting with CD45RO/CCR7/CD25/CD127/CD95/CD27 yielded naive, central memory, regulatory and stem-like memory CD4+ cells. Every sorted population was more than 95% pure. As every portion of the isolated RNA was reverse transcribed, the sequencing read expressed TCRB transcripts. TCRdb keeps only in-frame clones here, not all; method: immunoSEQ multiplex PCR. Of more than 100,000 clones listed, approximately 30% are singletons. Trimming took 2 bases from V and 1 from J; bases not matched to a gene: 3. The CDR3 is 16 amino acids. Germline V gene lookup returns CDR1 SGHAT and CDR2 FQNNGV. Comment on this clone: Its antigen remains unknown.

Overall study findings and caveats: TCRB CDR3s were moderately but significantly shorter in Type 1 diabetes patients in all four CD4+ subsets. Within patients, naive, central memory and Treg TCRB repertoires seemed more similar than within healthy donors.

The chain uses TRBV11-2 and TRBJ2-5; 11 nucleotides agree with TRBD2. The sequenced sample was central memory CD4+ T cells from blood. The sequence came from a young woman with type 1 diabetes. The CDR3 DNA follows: TGTGCCAGCAGCTTACCCCTAGCGGGAGGCCAAGAGACCCAGTACTTC. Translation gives CASSLPLAGGQETQYF.